Presented here are 16 T cell receptor beta chains from one specimen sequenced in a study of T cell repertoires in cytomegalovirus infection. TCRdb ran MiXCR on the reads and lists one entry per CDR3 protein. The data hold around 750,000 distinct CDR3 sequences, with approximately 32% observed a single time. Their recognized antigens are unknown. This sample comprised cultured CD8+ T cells from PBMCs, obtained from culture after CMV antigen stimulation. The receptors here all came from a human donor in good health (CMV status not recorded). Some clones in this sample may be carry-over from other donors' samples.

This clonotype appeared a few times. V is TRBV2 and J is TRBJ1-4; D is ambiguous. The germline V gene has CDR1 SNHLY and CDR2 FYNNEI. The CDR3 is 14 amino acids. V gave up 10 bases and J gave up 0 bases, with 12 bases separating them. CDR3 DNA sequence: TGTGCCACCCTGACGGGGACAACTAATGAAAAACTGTTTTTT. Amino acid sequence: CATLTGTTNEKLFF.

Written as DNA, the CDR3 is TGCGCCAGCAGCCCCCCTACGGCATACTATGGCTACACCTTC. Its protein is CASSPPTAYYGYTF. The gene calls are TRBV4-1 and TRBJ1-2; D unclear. Germline V gene lookup returns CDR1 MGHRA and CDR2 YSYEKL. The CDR3 is 14 amino acids. V lost 4 bases and J 3 bases, leaving 12 bases between the germline ends.

About this clonotype itself: Compared with germline, one end of the junction differs, possibly owing to a read error. J is TRBJ1-5 and V is TRBV19; D is unresolved. The CDR3 is made up of 12 amino acids. The germline gives CDR1 LNHDA, CDR2 SQIVND (reference sequence). CDR3 DNA sequence: TGTACCAGTAGTATTTGGAATCAGCCCCAGCATTTT. It yields the protein CTSSIWNQPQHF.

This clonotype showed up just a few times. V and J are TRBV6-5 and TRBJ1-2, with D hard to call. The CDR3 extends over 13 amino acids. The V gene's germline CDR1 is MNHEY and CDR2 SVGAGI. With 6 bases removed from V and 5 bases from J, the gap between germline ends came to 13 bases. The CDR3 DNA reads TGTGCCAGCAGACCCCGAAAGAATTATGGCTACACCTTC. It translates to CASRPRKNYGYTF.

This sequence joins TRBV9 and TRBJ1-6; 10 positions agree with TRBD1. Germline CDR1 is SGDLS and CDR2 is YYNGEE. The CDR3 totals 16 residues. J was trimmed by 7 bases and V by 4 bases; bases with no gene match: 8. CDR3 sequence (DNA): TGTGCCAGCAGCTCTCGGGACAGGGGAGGCAATTCACCCCTCCACTTT. Translated, it gives CASSSRDRGGNSPLHF.

This clonotype appeared a few times. The chain recombines TRBV9 with TRBJ2-3; D remains ambiguous. Trimming shortened V by 5 bases and J by 0 bases, and 13 bases separated the two germline ends. Germline lookup yields CDR1 SGDLS and CDR2 YYNGEE. The CDR3 extends over 15 amino acids. The CDR3 sequence is CASSPRPTSTDTQYF. The CDR3 bases are TGTGCCAGCAGTCCCCGGCCCACCAGCACAGATACGCAGTATTTT.

This clonotype was picked up many times. This chain joins TRBV7-6 and TRBJ1-2, with 9 positions matching TRBD1. Germline V gene data show CDR1 as SGHVS and CDR2 as FNYEAQ. There are 15 residues in the CDR3. Trimming took 3 bases from V and 2 from J; bases not matched to a gene: 4. CDR3 protein: CASSLETGGNYGYTF. The DNA for the CDR3 is TGTGCCAGCAGCTTGGAAACAGGGGGCAACTATGGCTACACCTTC.

There are a few counts of this clonotype. The chain uses TRBV6-1 and TRBJ1-3; D call uncertain. Trimming removed 2 bases at V and 0 bases at J, with 2 bases between. The CDR3 has 13 amino acids. Germline lookup yields CDR1 MNHNS and CDR2 SASEGT. The CDR3 nucleotides are TGTGCCAGCAGTGAATTCTCTGGAAACACCATATATTTT. Translating gives CASSEFSGNTIYF.

Here the CDR3 DNA reads TGTGCCAGCAGTTTATATGCCGGGGACCCCTCCTACGAGCAGTACGTC. Translating gives CASSLYAGDPSYEQYV. The V and J genes are TRBV28 and TRBJ2-7; D possibly uses TRBD1 or TRBD2 (5 bases each). In germline, CDR1 is MDHEN, CDR2 SYDVKM. This CDR3 has 16 residues. Trimming pared 1 base from V and 0 bases from J, leaving 13 bases between.

The chain carries TRBV28 and TRBJ2-2, with unresolved D. This CDR3 region has 14 residues. Germline V gene lookup returns CDR1 MDHEN and CDR2 SYDVKM. Trimming pared 3 bases from V and 7 bases from J, leaving 12 bases between. Here the CDR3 reads CASSFEVGDGELFF. CDR3 DNA sequence: TGTGCCAGCAGTTTCGAGGTTGGTGACGGGGAGCTGTTTTTT.

The chain recombines TRBV6-8 with TRBJ1-2; 9 positions agree with TRBD1. J lost 4 bases, V lost 5 bases, and 11 bases had no gene match. Germline CDR1 MNHGY, CDR2 SAAAGT. The CDR3 has 16 amino acids. The CDR3: CASSSPGQGITYGYTF. CDR3 coding DNA: TGTGCCAGCAGTAGCCCGGGACAGGGAATCACCTATGGCTACACCTTC.

The V and J genes are TRBV11-2 and TRBJ2-4, with 7 bases lining up with TRBD1. Germline CDR1 reads SGHAT; CDR2 reads FQNNGV. The junction had 7 bases not matched to a gene; V was cut back by 0 bases and J by 8 bases. This CDR3 has 15 residues. The CDR3 region is CASSLDGDSGDIQYF. CDR3 nucleotide sequence: TGTGCCAGCAGCTTAGATGGGGACAGTGGTGACATTCAGTACTTC. Together with reference TRBV11-2 and TRBJ2-4, the CDR3 gives the full variable domain: EAGVAQSPRYKIIEKRQSVAFWCNPISGHATLYWYQQILGQGPKLLIQFQNNGVVDDSQLPKDRFSAERLKGVDSTLKIQPAKLEDSAVYLCASSLDGDSGDIQYFGAGTRLSVL.

The J gene is TRBJ2-1, the V gene TRBV7-9; 12 positions agree with TRBD2. The trim removed 4 bases at V and 6 bases at J, leaving 4 bases unmatched. The CDR3 sequence is 15 residues long. The V gene's germline CDR1 is SEHNR and CDR2 FQNEAQ (reference sequence). DNA of the CDR3: TGTGCCAGCAGCTGGACTAGCGGGGCCCGCAATGAGCAGTTCTTC. Residues: CASSWTSGARNEQFF.

The gene calls are TRBV4-1 and TRBJ2-2, with TRBD1 matching over 7 bases. Germline values: CDR1 MGHRA, CDR2 YSYEKL. V shed 4 bases, J shed 8 bases, and the junction held 4 bases outside the gene matches. The CDR3 runs 13 residues. CDR3 protein: CASSLYRGGELFF. As DNA, the CDR3 is TGCGCCAGCAGCCTCTACAGGGGTGGGGAGCTGTTTTTT.

In this sample, this clonotype turned up a few times. This chain joins TRBV6-5 and TRBJ2-7, with TRBD2 identical over 10 bases. Trimming removed 3 bases from V and 5 bases from J; junction bases left unmatched: 7. The CDR3 runs to 15 residues. The germline CDR1 and CDR2 sequences are MNHEY and SVGAGI. CDR3 sequence: CASSYSAGGPHEQYV. CDR3 sequence (DNA): TGTGCCAGCAGTTATTCAGCGGGGGGGCCCCACGAGCAGTACGTC.

The sample holds a few counts of this clonotype. The chain links TRBV29-1 to TRBJ2-7; D not certain. This CDR3 contains 11 residues. The germline gives CDR1 SQVTM, CDR2 ANQGSEA. The V and J ends lost 5 bases and 2 bases respectively, with 7 bases between them. This chain's CDR3 is CSVIFPYEQYF. The CDR3, as DNA: TGCAGCGTTATTTTCCCCTACGAGCAGTACTTC.